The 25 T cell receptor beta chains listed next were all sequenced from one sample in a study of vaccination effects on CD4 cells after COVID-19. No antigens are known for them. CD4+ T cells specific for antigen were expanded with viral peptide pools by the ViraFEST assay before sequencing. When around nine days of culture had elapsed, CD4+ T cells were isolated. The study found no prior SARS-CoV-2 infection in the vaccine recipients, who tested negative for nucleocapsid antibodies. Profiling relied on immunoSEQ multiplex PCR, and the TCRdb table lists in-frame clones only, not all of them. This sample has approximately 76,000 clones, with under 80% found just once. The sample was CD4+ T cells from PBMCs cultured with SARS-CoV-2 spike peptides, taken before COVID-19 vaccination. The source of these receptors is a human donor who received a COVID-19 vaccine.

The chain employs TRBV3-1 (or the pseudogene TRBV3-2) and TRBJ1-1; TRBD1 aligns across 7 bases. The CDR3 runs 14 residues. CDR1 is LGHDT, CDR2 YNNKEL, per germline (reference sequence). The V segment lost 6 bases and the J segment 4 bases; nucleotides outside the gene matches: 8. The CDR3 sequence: CASSHRGSSTEAFF. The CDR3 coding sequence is TGTGCCAGCAGTCACAGGGGTTCAAGCACTGAAGCTTTCTTT.

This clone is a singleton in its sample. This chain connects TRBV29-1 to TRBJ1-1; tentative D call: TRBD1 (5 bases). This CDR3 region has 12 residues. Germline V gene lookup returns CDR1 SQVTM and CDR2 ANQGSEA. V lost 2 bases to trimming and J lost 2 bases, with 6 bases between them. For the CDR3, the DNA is TGCAGCGTTGAATGGGGCAACACTGAAGCTTTCTTT. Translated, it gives CSVEWGNTEAFF. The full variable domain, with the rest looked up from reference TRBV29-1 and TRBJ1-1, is SAVISQKPSRDICQRGTSLTIQCQVDSQVTMMFWYRQQPGQSLTLIATANQGSEATYESGFVIDKFPISRPNLTFSTLTVSNMSPEDSSIYLCSVEWGNTEAFFGQGTRLTVV.

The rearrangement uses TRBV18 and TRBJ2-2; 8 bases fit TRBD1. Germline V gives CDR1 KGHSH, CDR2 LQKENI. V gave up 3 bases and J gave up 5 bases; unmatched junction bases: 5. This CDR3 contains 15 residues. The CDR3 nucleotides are TGTGCCAGCTCACCTCAGGGGGCGCGGACCGGGGAGCTGTTTTTT. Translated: CASSPQGARTGELFF.

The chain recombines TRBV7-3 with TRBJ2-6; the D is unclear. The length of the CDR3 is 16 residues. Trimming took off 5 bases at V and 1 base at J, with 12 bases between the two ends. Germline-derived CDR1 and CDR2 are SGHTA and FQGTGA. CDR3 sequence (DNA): TGTGCCAGCAGCCGCTGGTTGGGGTCTGGGGCCAACGTCCTGACTTTC. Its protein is CASSRWLGSGANVLTF.

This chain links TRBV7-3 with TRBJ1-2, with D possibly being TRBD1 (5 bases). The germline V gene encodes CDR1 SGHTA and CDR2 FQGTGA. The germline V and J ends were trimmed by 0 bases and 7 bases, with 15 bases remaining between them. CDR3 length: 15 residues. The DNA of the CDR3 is TGTGCCAGCAGCTTAACGAGGGCGGACACTGCTGGCTACACCTTC. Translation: CASSLTRADTAGYTF. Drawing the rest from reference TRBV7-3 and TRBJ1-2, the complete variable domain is GAGVSQTPSNKVTEKGKYVELRCDPISGHTALYWYRQSLGQGPEFLIYFQGTGAADDSGLPNDRFFAVRPEGSVSTLKIQRTERGDSAVYLCASSLTRADTAGYTFGSGTRLTVV.

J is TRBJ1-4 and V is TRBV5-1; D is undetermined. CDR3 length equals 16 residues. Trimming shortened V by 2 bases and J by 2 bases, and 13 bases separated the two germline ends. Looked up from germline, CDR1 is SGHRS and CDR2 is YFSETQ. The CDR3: CASSFSGGLTNEKLFF. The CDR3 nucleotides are TGCGCCAGCAGCTTCAGTGGCGGTTTGACTAATGAAAAACTGTTTTTT.

The CDR3 DNA reads as TGTGCCAGCAGCTTTGTTGTCCGGGCCGGGGAGCTGTTTTTT. Translating it yields CASSFVVRAGELFF. The J gene is TRBJ2-2, the V gene TRBV7-2; no clear D. The CDR3 contains 14 residues. With 3 bases removed from V and 6 bases from J, the gap between germline ends came to 11 bases. Germline V gene lookup returns CDR1 SGHTA and CDR2 FQGNSA.

This CDR3 is CASSRTSGGTDTQYF. CDR3 bases: TGTGCCAGCAGCCGGACTAGCGGGGGGACAGATACGCAGTATTTT. The chain links TRBV14 to TRBJ2-3, with 14 bases that match TRBD2. The CDR3 is made up of 15 amino acids. With 4 bases clipped from V and 3 bases from J, the junction kept 0 bases outside the gene matches. Germline CDR1 is SGHDN and CDR2 is FVKESK.

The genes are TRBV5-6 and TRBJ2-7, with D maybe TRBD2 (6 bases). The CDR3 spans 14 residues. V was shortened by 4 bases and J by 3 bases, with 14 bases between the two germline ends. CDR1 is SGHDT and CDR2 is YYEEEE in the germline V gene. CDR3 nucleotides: TGTGCCAGCAGCCTATACGCGGGGAACTACGAGCAGTACGTC. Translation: CASSLYAGNYEQYV.

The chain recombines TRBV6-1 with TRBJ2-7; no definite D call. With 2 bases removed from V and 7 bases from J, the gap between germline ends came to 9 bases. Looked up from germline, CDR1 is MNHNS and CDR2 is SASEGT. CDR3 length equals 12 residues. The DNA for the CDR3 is TGTGCCAGCAGTGAATTGGTGGGGGAGCAGTACGTC. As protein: CASSELVGEQYV.

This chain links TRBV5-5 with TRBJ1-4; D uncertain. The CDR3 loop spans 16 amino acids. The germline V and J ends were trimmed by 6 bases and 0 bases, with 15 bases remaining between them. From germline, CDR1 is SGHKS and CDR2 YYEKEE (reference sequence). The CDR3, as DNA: TGTGCCAGCAACCAGCCGAGTACAGCAACTAATGAAAAACTGTTTTTT. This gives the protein CASNQPSTATNEKLFF. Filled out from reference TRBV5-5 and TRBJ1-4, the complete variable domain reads DAGVTQSPTHLIKTRGQQVTLRCSPISGHKSVSWYQQVLGQGPQFIFQYYEKEERGRGNFPDRFSARQFPNYSSELNVNALLLGDSALYLCASNQPSTATNEKLFFGSGTQLSVL.

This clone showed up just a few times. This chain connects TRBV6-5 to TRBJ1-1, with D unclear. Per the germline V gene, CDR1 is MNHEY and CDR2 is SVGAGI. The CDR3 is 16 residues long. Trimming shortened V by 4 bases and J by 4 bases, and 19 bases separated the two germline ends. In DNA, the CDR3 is TGTGCCAGCAGTTTCCGCACCGGCCGGCGAGGCACTGAAGCTTTCTTT. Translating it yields CASSFRTGRRGTEAFF.

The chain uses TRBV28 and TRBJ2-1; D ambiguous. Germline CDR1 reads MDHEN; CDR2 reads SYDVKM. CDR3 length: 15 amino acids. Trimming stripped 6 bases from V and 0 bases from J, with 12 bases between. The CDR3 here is CASSFSLSSYNEQFF. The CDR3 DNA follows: TGTGCCAGCAGCTTCAGTCTTAGCTCCTACAATGAGCAGTTCTTC.

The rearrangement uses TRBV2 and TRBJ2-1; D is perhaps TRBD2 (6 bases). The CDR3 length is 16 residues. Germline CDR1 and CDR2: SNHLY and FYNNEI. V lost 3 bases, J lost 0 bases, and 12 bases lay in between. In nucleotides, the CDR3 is TGTGCCAGCAGTGATTTCGCGGGGAGCTCCTACAATGAGCAGTTCTTC. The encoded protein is CASSDFAGSSYNEQFF.

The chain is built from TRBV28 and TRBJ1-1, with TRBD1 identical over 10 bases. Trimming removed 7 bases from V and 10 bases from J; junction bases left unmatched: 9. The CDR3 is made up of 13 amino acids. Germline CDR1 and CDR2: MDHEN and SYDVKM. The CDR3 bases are TGTGCCAGCAATAGACAGGGGGCTGTGGTAGCTTTCTTT. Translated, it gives CASNRQGAVVAFF.

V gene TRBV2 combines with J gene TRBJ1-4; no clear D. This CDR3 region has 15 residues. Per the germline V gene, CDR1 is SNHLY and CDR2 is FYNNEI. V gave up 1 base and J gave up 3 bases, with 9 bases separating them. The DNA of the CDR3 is TGTGCCAGCAGTGAAGGGACTGTCGCTAATGAAAAACTGTTTTTT. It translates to CASSEGTVANEKLFF.

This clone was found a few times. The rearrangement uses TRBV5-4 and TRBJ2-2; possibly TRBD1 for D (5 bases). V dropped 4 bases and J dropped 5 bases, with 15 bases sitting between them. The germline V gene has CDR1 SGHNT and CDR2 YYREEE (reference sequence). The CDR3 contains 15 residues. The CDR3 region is CASSLGQTGTGELFF. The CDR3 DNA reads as TGTGCCAGCAGCCTAGGACAAACCGGGACCGGGGAGCTGTTTTTT.

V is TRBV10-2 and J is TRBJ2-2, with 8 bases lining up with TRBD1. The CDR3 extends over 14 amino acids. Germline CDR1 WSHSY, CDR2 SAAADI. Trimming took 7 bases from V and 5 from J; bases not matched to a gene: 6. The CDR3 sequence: CASTKTGATGELFF. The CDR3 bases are TGCGCCAGCACCAAGACAGGGGCGACCGGGGAGCTGTTTTTT.

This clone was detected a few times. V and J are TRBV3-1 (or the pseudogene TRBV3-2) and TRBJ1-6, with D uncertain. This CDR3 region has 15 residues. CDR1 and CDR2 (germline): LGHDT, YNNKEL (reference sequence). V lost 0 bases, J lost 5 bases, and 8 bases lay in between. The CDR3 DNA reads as TGTGCCAGCAGCCAAGATCCCCTGAATAATTCACCCCTCCACTTT. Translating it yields CASSQDPLNNSPLHF.

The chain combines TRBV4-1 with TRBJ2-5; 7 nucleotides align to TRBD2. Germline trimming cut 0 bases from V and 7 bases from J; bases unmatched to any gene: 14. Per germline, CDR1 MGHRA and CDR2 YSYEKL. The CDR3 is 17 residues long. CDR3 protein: CASSQDSQAGHQLTQYF. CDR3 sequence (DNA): TGCGCCAGCAGCCAAGATTCCCAAGCGGGGCACCAGTTGACCCAGTACTTC.

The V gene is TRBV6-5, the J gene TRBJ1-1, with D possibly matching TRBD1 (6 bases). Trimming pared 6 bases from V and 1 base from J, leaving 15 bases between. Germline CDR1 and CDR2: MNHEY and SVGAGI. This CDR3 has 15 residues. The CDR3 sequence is CASRSEGVKNTEAFF. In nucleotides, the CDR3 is TGTGCCAGCAGATCGGAGGGGGTGAAGAACACTGAAGCTTTCTTT.

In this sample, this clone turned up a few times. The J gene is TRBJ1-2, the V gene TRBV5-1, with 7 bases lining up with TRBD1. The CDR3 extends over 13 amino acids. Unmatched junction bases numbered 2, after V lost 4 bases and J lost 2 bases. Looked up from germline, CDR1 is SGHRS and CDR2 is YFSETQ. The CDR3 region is CASSPGQNYGYTF. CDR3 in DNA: TGCGCCAGCAGCCCGGGACAGAACTATGGCTACACCTTC.

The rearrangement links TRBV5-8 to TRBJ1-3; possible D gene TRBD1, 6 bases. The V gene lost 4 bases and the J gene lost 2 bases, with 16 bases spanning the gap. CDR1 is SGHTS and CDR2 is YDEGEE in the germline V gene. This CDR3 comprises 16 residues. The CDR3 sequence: CASSLQQGLTGNTIYF. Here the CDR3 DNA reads TGTGCCAGCAGCCTTCAGCAGGGGCTAACTGGAAACACCATATATTTT.

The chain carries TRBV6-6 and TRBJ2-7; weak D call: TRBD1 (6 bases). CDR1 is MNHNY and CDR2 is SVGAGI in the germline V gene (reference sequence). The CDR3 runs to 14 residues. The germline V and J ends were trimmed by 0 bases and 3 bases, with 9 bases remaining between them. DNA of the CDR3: TGTGCCAGCAGTTACTCGAGGGGGAACTACGAGCAGTACGTC. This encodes CASSYSRGNYEQYV.

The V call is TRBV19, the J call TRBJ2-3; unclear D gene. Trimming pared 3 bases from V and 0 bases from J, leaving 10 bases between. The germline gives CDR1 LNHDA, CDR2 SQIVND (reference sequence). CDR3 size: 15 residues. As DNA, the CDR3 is TGTGCCAGTAGTATTCGTAGAACTAGCACAGATACGCAGTATTTT. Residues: CASSIRRTSTDTQYF.